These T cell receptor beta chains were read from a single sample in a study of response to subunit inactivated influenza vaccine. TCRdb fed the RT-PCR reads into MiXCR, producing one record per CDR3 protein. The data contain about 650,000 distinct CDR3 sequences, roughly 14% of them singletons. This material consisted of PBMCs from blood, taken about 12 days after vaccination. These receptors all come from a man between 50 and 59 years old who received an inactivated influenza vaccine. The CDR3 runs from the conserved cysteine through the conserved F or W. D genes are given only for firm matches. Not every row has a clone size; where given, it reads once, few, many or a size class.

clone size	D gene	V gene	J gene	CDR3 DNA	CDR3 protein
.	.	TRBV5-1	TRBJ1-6	TGCGCCAGCAGCTTAAGTCCCTTTGGATCACCCCTCCACTTT	CASSLSPFGSPLHF
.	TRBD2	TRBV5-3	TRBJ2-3	TGTGCCAAGGACGAGGGGACTAATCCGACCACTAGCACAGATACGCAGTATTTT	CAKDEGTNPTTSTDTQYF
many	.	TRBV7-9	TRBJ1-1	TGTGCCAGCAGCTCACCGCCTCCCCGGATCAACACTGAAGCTTTCTTT	CASSSPPPRINTEAFF
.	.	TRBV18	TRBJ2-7	TGTGCCAGCTCGGAACAGTCCTACGAGCAGTACTTC	CASSEQSYEQYF
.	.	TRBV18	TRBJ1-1	TGTGCCAGCTCACTTTCGGCCGAGGCTTTCTTT	CASSLSAEAFF
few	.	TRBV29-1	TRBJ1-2	TGCAGCGTTGAAGAGACAGACGAATATGGCTACACCTTC	CSVEETDEYGYTF
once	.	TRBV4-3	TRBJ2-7	TGCGCCAGCAGCCAAGATTGGGACGGGCCGGCTGAGCAGTACTTC	CASSQDWDGPAEQYF
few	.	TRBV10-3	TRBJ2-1	TGTGCCATCAGTGGTTCAGGGGAAAGCTCCTACAATGAGCAGTTCTTC	CAISGSGESSYNEQFF
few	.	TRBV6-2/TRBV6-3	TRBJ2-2	TGTGCCAGCAGGCCCTTCCCCCGGGCAGGGGCAGGTGGGGAGCTGTTTTTT	CASRPFPRAGAGGELFF
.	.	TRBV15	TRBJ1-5	TGTGCCACCAGCAGCGGCCAGCGGCAGCCCCAGCATTTT	CATSSGQRQPQHF
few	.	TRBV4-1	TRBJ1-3	TGCGCCAGCAGCCAAGCGTGGGGCCCAAAAAACACCATATATTTT	CASSQAWGPKNTIYF
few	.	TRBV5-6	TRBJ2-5	TGTGCCAGCAGCTTGGCCGTTAGCGCCGAGACCCAGTACTTC	CASSLAVSAETQYF
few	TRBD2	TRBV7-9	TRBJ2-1	TGTGCCAGCAGCTTATGGTTCACTAGCGGGGAGCATGAGCAGTTCTTC	CASSLWFTSGEHEQFF
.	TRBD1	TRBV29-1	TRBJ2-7	TGCAGCGCCACAGGGGGATACGAGCAGTACTTC	CSATGGYEQYF
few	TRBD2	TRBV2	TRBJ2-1	TGTGCCAGCAGTCCTACACGGGGGGGCATGAATGAGCAGTTCTTC	CASSPTRGGMNEQFF
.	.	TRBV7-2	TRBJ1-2	TGTGCCAGCAGCTCCCCCCGGAGCGGGAAATATGGCTACACCTTC	CASSSPRSGKYGYTF
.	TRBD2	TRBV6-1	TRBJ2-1	TGTGCCGTCAACCAGGGCGGGAGCTACAATGAGCAGTTCTTC	CAVNQGGSYNEQFF
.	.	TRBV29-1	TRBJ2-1	TGCAGCGTTGTCCGCGTGGCGGGGGCCCAGAATGAGCAGTTCTTC	CSVVRVAGAQNEQFF
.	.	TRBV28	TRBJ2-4	TGTGCCAGCAGTTTTATAGGCGGACAAGTAGCCAAAAACATTCAGTACTTC	CASSFIGGQVAKNIQYF
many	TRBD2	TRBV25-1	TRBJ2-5	TGTGCCAGCAGTAGGGGACTAGCGCAAGAGACCCAGTACTTC	CASSRGLAQETQYF
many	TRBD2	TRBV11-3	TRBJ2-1	TGTGCCAGCAGCTTAGTGTCTGTTAATTTACTAAGCGGGAGAGAAAGGAATGAGCAGTTCTTC	CASSLVSVNLLSGRERNEQFF
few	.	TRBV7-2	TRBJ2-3	TGTGCCAGCAGCCCTGAATATGGGGTGGCAGATACGCAGTATTTT	CASSPEYGVADTQYF
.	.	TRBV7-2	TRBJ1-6	TGTGCCAGCAGCTTAGACGGCTCCTATAATTCACCCCTCCACTTT	CASSLDGSYNSPLHF
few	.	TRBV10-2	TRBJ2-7	TGCGCCAGCAGTGACTTTAGGACAGAAAGTTCCTACGAGCAGTACTTC	CASSDFRTESSYEQYF
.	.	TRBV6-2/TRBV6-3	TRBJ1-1	TGTGCCAGCAGTTACCCGAGAGGGAAAAAAGGTGAAGCTTTCTTT	CASSYPRGKKGEAFF
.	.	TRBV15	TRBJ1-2	TGTGCCACCAGCAGGCCGACAGCCCAGGGCTATGGCTACACCTTC	CATSRPTAQGYGYTF
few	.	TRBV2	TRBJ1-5	TGTGCCAGCAGTGAAGCGCTTGTGGGAAATCAGCCCCAGCATTTT	CASSEALVGNQPQHF
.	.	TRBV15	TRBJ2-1	TGTGCCACCGGCCCTTGGAATGAGCAGTTCTTC	CATGPWNEQFF
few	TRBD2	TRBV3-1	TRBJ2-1	TGTGCCAGCAGCCAGTCGCTAGCGGGAGCATCCTACAATGAGCAGTTCTTC	CASSQSLAGASYNEQFF
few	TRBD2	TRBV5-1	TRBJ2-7	TGCGCCAGCAGCTTGTCTAGCGGGGGCGTCCGCGAGCAGTACTTC	CASSLSSGGVREQYF
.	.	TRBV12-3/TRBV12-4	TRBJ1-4	TGTGCCAGCAGTCCCCTCCCCGGGGGGCGAGGCGGAAAACTGTTTTTT	CASSPLPGGRGGKLFF
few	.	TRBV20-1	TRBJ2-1	TGCAGTGCCCTCGCCGGGGCCGTTAATGAGCAGTTCTTC	CSALAGAVNEQFF
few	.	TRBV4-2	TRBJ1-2	TGTGCCAGCAGCCAAGAAAAGGATTTACCGAGAGGCTATGGCTACACCTTC	CASSQEKDLPRGYGYTF
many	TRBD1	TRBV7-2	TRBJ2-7	TGCGCCAGCAGCTTCCGGGACAGAGGTTACGAGCAGTACTTC	CASSFRDRGYEQYF
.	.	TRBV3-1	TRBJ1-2	TGTGCCAGCAGCCAACAGGTTTCTAACTATGGCTACACCTTC	CASSQQVSNYGYTF
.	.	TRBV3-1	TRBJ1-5	TGTGCCAGCAGCCAGCAACTAGGTCAGCCCCAGCATTTT	CASSQQLGQPQHF